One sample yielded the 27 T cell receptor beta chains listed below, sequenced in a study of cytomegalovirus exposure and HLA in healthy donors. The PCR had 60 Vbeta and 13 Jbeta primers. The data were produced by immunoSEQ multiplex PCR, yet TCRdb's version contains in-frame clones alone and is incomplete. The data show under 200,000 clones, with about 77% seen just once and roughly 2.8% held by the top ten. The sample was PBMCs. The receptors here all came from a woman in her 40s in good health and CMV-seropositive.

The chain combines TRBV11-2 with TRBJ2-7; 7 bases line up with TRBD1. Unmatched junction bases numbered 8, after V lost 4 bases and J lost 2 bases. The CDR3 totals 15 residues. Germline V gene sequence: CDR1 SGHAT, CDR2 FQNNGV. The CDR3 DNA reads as TGTGCCAGCAGCTACGGGACAGAAGCCCCCTACGAGCAGTACTTC. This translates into CASSYGTEAPYEQYF.

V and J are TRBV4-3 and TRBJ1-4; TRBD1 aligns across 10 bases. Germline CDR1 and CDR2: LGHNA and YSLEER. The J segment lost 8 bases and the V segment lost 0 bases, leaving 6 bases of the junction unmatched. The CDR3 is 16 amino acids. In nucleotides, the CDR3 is TGCGCCAGCAGCCAAGATAGCGGACAGGGGGAAGAAAAACTGTTTTTT. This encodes CASSQDSGQGEEKLFF.

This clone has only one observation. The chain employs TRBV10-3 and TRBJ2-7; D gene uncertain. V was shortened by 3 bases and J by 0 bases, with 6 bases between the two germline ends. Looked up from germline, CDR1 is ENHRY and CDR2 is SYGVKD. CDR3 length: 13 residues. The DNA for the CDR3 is TGTGCCATCAGTGACTTGAGCTCCTACGAGCAGTACTTC. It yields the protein CAISDLSSYEQYF.

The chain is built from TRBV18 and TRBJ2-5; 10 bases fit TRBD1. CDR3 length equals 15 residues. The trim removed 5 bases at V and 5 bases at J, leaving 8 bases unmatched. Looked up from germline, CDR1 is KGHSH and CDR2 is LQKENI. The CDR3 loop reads CASSSLPGQGETQYF. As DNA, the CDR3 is TGTGCCAGCTCATCCTTACCGGGACAGGGGGAGACCCAGTACTTC.

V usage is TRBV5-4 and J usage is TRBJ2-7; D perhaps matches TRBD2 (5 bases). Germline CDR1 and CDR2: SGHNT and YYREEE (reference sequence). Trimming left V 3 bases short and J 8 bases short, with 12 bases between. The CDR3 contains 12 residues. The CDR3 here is CASSSGPGKQYF. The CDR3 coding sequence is TGTGCCAGCAGCTCTGGACCGGGGAAGCAGTACTTC.

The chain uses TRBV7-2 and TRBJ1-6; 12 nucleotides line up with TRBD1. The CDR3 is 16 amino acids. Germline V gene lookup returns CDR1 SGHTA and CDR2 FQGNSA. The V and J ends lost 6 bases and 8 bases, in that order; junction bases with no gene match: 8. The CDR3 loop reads CASRRDRGRQDSPLHF. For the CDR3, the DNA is TGTGCCAGCAGGAGGGACAGGGGGCGCCAGGATTCACCCCTCCACTTT.

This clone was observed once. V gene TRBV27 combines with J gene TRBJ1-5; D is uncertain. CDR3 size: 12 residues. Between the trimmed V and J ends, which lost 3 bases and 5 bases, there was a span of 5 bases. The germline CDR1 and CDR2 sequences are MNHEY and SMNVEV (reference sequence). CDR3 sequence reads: CASSFRDQPQHF. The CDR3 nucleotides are TGTGCCAGCAGTTTTCGGGATCAGCCCCAGCATTTT.

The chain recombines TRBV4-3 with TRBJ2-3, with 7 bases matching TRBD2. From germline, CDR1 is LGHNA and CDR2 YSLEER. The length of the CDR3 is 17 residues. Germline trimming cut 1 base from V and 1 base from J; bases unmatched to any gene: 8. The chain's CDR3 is CASSQATSGDRTDTQYF. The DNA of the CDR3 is TGCGCCAGCAGCCAAGCTACGAGCGGGGATCGCACAGATACGCAGTATTTT.

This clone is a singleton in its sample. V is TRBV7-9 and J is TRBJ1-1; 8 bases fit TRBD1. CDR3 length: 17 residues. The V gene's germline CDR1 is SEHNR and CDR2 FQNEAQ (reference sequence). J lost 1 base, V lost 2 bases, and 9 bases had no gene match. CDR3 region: CASSLFEGQGQNTEAFF. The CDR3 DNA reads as TGTGCCAGCAGCTTATTTGAAGGACAGGGACAGAACACTGAAGCTTTCTTT.

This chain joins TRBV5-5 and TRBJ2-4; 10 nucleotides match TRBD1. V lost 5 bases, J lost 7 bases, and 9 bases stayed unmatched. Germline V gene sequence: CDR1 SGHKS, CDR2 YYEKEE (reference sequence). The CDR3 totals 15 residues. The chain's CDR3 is CASSPGQGEWNIQYF. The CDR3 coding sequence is TGTGCCAGCAGTCCAGGACAGGGGGAATGGAACATTCAGTACTTC.

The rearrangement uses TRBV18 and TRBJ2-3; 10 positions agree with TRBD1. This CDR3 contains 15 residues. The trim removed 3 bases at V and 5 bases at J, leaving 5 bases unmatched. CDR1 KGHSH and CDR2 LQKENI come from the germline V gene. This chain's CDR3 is CASSPRQGAGDTQYF. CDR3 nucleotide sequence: TGTGCCAGCTCACCCCGACAGGGGGCAGGAGATACGCAGTATTTT.

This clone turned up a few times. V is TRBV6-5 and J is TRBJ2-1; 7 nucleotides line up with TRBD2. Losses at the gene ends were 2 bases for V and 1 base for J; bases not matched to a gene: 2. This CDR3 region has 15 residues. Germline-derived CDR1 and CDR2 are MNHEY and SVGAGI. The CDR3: CASSYLAASYNEQFF. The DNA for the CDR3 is TGTGCCAGCAGTTACCTAGCGGCGTCCTACAATGAGCAGTTCTTC.

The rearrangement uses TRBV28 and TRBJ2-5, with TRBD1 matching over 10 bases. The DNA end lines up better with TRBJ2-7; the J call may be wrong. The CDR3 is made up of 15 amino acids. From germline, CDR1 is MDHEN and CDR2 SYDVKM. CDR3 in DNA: TGTGCCAGCACCTCCCCGGGACAGGGGAACTACGAGCAGTACTTC. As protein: CASTSPGQGNYEQYF.

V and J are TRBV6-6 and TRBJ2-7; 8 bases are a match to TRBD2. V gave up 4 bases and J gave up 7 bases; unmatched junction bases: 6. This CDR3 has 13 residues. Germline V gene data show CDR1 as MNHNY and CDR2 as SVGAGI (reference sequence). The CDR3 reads CASSWSGREEQYF. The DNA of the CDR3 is TGTGCCAGCAGTTGGAGCGGGAGAGAGGAGCAGTACTTC.

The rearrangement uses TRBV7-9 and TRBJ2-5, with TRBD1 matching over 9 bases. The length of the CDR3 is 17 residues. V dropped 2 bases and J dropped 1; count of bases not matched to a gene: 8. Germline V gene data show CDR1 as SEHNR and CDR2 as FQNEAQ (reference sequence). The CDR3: CASSLKGTGTTQETQYF. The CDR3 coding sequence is TGTGCCAGCAGCTTAAAGGGGACAGGGACGACCCAAGAGACCCAGTACTTC.

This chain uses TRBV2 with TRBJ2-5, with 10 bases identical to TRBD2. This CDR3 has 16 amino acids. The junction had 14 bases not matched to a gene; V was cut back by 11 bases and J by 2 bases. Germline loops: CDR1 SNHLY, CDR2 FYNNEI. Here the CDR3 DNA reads TGTGCCGTCGGGTTTAGCGGGGGGACAATACAAGAGACCCAGTACTTC. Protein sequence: CAVGFSGGTIQETQYF.

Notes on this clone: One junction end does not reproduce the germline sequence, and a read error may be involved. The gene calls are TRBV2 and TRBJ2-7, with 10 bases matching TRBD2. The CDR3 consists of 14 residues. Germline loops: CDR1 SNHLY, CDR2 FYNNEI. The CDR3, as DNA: TGTGTCAGCAGGGGGACTAGCGCAAACTACGAGCAGTACTTC. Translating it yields CVSRGTSANYEQYF.

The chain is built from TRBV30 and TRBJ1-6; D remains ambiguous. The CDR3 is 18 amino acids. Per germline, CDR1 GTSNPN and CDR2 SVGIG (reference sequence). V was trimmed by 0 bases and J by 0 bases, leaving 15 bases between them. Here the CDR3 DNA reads TGTGCCTGGAGTGTTAATGGCGGTGCAAGCTCCTATAATTCACCCCTCCACTTT. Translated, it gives CAWSVNGGASSYNSPLHF.

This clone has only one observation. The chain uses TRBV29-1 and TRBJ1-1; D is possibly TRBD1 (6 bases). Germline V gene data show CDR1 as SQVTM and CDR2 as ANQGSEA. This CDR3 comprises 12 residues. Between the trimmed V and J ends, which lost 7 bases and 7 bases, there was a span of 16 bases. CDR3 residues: CSALTGKSEAFF. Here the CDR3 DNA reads TGCAGCGCCCTGACAGGAAAGAGTGAAGCTTTCTTT.

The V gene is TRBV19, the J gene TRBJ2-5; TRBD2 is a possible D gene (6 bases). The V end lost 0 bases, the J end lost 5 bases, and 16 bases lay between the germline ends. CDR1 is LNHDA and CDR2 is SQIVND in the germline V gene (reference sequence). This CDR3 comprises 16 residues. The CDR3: CASSIESSAPGETQYF. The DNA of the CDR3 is TGTGCCAGTAGTATAGAGTCTAGCGCACCGGGGGAGACCCAGTACTTC.

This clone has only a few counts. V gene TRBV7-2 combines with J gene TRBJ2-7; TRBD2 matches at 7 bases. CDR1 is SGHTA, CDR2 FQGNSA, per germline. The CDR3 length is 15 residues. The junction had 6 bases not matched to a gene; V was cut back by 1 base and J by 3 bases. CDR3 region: CASSLGLADRYEQYF. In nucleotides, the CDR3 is TGTGCCAGCAGCTTAGGTCTAGCGGACCGCTACGAGCAGTACTTC.

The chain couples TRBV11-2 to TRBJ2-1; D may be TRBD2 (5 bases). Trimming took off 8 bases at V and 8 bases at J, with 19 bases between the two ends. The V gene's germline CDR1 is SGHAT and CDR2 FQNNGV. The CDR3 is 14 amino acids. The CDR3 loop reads CASSYTRGVYEQFF. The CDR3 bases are TGTGCCAGCTCTTATACCCGGGGAGTCTATGAGCAGTTCTTC.

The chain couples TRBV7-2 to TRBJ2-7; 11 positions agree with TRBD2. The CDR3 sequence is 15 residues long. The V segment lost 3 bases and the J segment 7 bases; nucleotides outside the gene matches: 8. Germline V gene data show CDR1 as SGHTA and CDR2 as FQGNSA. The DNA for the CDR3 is TGTGCCAGCAGCTTCGTAGCGGGAGGGCCAGGGGAGCAGTACTTC. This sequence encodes CASSFVAGGPGEQYF.

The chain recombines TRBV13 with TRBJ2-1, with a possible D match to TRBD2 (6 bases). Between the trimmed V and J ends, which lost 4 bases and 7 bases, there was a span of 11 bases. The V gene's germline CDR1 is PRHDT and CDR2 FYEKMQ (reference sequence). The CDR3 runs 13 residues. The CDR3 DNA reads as TGTGCCAGCAGCTCTTCCGGAGGGAATGAGCAGTTCTTC. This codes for CASSSSGGNEQFF.

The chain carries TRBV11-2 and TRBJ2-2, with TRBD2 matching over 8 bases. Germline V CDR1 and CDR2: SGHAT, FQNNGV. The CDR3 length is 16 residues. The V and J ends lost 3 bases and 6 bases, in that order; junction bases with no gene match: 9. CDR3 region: CASSFFSGESAGELFF. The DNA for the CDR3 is TGTGCCAGCAGCTTCTTTAGCGGGGAAAGCGCCGGGGAGCTGTTTTTT.

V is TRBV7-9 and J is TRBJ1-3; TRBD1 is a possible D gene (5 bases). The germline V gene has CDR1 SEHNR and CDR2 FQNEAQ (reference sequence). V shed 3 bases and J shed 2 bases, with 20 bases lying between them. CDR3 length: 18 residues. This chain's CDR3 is CASSLTLSRQLPGNTIYF. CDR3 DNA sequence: TGTGCCAGCAGCTTGACCTTATCCCGACAGTTACCTGGAAACACCATATATTTT.

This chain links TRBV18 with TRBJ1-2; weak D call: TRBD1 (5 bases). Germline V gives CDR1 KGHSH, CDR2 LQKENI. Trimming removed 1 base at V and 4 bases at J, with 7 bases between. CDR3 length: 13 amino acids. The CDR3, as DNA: TGTGCCAGCTCACCACGACAGTCCTATGGCTACACCTTC. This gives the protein CASSPRQSYGYTF.